This T cell receptor (beta chain) was sequenced for a study of cytomegalovirus exposure and HLA in healthy donors. Study results and limitations: The authors listed roughly 150 TCR beta chains as cytomegalovirus-associated. Several of the most significant clusters appeared linked to common viral pathogens, based on a later analysis.

About this clone itself: Its antigen is not known.

CDR3 size: 15 residues. CDR1 is MNHEY and CDR2 is SMNVEV in the germline V gene (reference sequence). V lost 4 bases and J lost 0, with 12 bases in between. Primers: 60 Vbeta forward and 13 Jbeta reverse. Method: immunoSEQ multiplex PCR; TCRdb's copy keeps in-frame clones and lacks some. The sample shows more than 85,000 clones, roughly 84% of them seen only once. Sequencing input: PBMCs. The chain links TRBV27 to TRBJ2-5; a weak D match, TRBD1 (7 bases). The TCR sequence derives from a man aged 30 to 39 in good health and CMV-seropositive. CDR3 in amino acids: CASSSFRGDQETQYF. Here the CDR3 DNA reads TGTGCCAGCAGTTCCTTCAGGGGGGACCAAGAGACCCAGTACTTC.